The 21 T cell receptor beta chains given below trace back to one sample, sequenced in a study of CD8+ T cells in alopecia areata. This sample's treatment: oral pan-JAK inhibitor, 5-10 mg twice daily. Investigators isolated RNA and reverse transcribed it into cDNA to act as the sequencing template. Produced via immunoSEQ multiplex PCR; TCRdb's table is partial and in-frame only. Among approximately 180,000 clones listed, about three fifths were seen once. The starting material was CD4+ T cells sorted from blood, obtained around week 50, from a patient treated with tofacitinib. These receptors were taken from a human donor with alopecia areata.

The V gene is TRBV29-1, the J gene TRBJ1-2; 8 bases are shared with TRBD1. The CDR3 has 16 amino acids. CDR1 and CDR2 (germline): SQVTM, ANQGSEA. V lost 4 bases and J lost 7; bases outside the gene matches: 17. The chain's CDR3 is CSVALQGVGRYSGYTF. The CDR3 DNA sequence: TGCAGCGTTGCCCTACAGGGGGTCGGCCGTTATAGTGGCTACACCTTC.

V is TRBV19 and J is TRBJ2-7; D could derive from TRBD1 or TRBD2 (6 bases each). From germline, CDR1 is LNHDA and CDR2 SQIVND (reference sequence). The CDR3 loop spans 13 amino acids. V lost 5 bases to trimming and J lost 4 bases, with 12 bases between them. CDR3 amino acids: CASSGGRGYEQYF. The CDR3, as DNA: TGTGCCAGTAGTGGGGGGCGCGGATACGAGCAGTACTTC.

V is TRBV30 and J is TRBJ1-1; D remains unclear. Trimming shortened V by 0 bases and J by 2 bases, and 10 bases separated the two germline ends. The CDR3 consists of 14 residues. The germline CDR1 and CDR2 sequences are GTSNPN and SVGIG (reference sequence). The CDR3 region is CAWSVPLLNTEAFF. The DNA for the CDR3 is TGTGCCTGGAGTGTACCTCTCCTCAACACTGAAGCTTTCTTT. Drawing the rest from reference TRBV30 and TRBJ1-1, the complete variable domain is SQTIHQWPATLVQPVGSPLSLECTVEGTSNPNLYWYRQAAGRGLQLLFYSVGIGQISSEVPQNLSASRPQDRQFILSSKKLLLSDSGFYLCAWSVPLLNTEAFFGQGTRLTVV.

This CDR3 reads CSVDPSTASSYNEQFF. The DNA of the CDR3 is TGCAGCGTTGATCCTTCAACAGCTAGCTCCTACAATGAGCAGTTCTTC. The chain recombines TRBV29-1 with TRBJ2-1; D is ambiguous. The V gene lost 3 bases and the J gene lost 0 bases, with 15 bases spanning the gap. Germline CDR1 is SQVTM and CDR2 is ANQGSEA. The CDR3 has 16 amino acids.

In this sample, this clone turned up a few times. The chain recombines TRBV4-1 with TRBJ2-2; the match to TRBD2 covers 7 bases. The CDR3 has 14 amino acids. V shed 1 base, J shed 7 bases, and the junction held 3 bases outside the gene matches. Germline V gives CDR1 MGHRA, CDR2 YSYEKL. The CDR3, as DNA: TGCGCCAGCAGCCAAGCAGGGAGGGTCGGGGAGCTGTTTTTT. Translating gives CASSQAGRVGELFF.

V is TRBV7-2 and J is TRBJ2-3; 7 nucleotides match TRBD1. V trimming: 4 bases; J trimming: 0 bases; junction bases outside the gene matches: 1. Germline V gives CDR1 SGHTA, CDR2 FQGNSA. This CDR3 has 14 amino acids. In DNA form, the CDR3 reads TGTGCCAGCAGCTCGGACAGGAGCACAGATACGCAGTATTTT. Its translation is CASSSDRSTDTQYF.

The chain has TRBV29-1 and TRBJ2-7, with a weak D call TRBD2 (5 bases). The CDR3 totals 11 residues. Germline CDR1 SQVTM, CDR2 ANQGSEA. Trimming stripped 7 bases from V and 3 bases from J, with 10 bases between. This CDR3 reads CSAQSGYEQYF. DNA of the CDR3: TGCAGCGCCCAAAGCGGCTACGAGCAGTACTTC.

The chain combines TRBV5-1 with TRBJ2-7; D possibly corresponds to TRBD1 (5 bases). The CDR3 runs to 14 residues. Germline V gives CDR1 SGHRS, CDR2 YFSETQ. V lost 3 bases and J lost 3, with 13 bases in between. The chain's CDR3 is CASSSSTENYEQYF. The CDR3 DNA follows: TGCGCCAGCAGCTCCTCGACAGAAAACTACGAGCAGTACTTC.

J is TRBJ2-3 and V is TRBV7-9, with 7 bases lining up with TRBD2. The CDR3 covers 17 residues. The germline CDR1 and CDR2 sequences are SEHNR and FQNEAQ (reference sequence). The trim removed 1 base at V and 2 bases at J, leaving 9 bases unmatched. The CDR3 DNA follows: TGTGCCAGCAGCTTAGGACTAACCGGGACTAACACAGATACGCAGTATTTT. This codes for CASSLGLTGTNTDTQYF.

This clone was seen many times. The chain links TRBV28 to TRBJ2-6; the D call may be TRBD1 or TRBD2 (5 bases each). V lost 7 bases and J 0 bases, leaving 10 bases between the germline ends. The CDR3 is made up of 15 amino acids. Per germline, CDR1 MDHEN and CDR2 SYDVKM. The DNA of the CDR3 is TGTGCCAGCACTTTTGGGGGCTCTGGGGCCAACGTCCTGACTTTC. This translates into CASTFGGSGANVLTF.

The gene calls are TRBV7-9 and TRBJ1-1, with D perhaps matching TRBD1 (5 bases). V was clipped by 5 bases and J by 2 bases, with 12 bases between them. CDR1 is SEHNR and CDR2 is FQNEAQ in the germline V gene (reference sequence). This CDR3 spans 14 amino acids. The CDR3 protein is CASSLPGGNTEAFF. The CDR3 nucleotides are TGTGCCAGCAGCCTACCCGGGGGAAACACTGAAGCTTTCTTT.

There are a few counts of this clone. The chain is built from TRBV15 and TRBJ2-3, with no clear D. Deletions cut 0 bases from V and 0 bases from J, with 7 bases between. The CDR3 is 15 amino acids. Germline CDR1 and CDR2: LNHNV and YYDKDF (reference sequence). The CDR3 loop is CATSRDSDSTDTQYF. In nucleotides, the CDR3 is TGTGCCACCAGCAGAGATTCGGACAGCACAGATACGCAGTATTTT.

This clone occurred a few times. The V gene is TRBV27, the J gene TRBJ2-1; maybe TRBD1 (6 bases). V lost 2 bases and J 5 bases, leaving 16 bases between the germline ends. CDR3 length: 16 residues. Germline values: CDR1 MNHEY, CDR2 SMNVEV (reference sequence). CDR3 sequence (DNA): TGTGCCAGCAGTTTAATCTCGAACAGGGTGGACAATGAGCAGTTCTTC. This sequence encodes CASSLISNRVDNEQFF.

CDR3 region: CASRRDRAGNEQFF. The CDR3 DNA follows: TGTGCCAGCAGGAGGGACAGGGCAGGCAATGAGCAGTTCTTC. The chain recombines TRBV7-2 with TRBJ2-1; 9 bases match TRBD1. The CDR3 totals 14 residues. The V and J ends lost 6 bases and 6 bases, in that order; junction bases with no gene match: 6. CDR1 and CDR2 (germline): SGHTA, FQGNSA. The full variable domain, in which reference TRBV7-2 and TRBJ2-1 provide the parts outside the CDR3, is GAGVSQSPSNKVTEKGKDVELRCDPISGHTALYWYRQSLGQGLEFLIYFQGNSAPDKSGLPSDRFSAERTGGSVSTLTIQRTQQEDSAVYLCASRRDRAGNEQFFGPGTRLTVL.

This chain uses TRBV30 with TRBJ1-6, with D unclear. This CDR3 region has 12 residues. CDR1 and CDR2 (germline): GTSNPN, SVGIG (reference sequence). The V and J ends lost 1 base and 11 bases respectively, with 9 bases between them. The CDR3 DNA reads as TGTGCCTGGAGTGAAACACAAACACCCCTCCACTTT. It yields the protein CAWSETQTPLHF.

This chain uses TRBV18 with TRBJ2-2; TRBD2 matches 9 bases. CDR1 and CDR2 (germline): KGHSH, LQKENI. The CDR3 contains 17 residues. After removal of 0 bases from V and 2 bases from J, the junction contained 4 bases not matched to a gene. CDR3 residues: CASSPPQAGGNTGELFF. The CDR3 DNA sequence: TGTGCCAGCTCACCACCTCAAGCGGGGGGAAACACCGGGGAGCTGTTTTTT.

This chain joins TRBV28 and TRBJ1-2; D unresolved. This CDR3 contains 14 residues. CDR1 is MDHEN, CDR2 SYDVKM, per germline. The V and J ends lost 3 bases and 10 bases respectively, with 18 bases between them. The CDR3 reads CASSFGSSSGDYTF. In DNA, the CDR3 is TGTGCCAGCAGTTTTGGGTCTAGTTCCGGTGACTACACCTTC.

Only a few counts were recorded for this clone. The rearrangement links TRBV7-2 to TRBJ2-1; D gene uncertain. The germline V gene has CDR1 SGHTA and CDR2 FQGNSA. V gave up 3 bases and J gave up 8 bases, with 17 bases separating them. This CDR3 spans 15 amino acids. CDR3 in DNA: TGTGCCAGCAGCTTTACTCAAAGGCTGAGCGATGAGCAGTTCTTC. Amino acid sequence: CASSFTQRLSDEQFF. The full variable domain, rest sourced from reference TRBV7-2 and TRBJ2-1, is GAGVSQSPSNKVTEKGKDVELRCDPISGHTALYWYRQSLGQGLEFLIYFQGNSAPDKSGLPSDRFSAERTGGSVSTLTIQRTQQEDSAVYLCASSFTQRLSDEQFFGPGTRLTVL.

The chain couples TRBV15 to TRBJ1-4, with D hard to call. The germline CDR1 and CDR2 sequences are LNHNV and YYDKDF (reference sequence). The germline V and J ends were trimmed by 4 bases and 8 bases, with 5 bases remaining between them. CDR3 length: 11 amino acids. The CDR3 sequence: CATSMSEKLFF. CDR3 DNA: TGTGCCACCAGCATGAGCGAAAAACTGTTTTTT. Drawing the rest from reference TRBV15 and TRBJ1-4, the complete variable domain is DAMVIQNPRYQVTQFGKPVTLSCSQTLNHNVMYWYQQKSSQAPKLLFHYYDKDFNNEADTPDNFQSRRPNTSFCFLDIRSPGLGDTAMYLCATSMSEKLFFGSGTQLSVL.

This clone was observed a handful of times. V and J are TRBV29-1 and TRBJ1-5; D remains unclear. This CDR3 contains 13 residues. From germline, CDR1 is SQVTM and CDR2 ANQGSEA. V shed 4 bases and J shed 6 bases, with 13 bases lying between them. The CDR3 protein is CSVAADTSQPQHF. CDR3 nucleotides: TGCAGCGTTGCGGCGGATACCTCTCAGCCCCAGCATTTT.

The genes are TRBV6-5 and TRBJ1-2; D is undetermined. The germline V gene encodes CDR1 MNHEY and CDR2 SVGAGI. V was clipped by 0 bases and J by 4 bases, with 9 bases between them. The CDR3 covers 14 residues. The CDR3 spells CASSYSREGYGYTF. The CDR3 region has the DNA TGTGCCAGCAGTTACTCGAGGGAGGGCTATGGCTACACCTTC.